Listed here are 15 T cell receptor beta chains from one sample, sequenced in a study of Graves' ophthalmopathy and Graves' hyperthyroidism. The study amplified TCR beta CDR3 regions using RNA transcripts. The first-round RT-PCR employed HTBI primers together with the Qiagen OneStep RT-PCR kit. A multiplex PCR was then performed as the second round. MiXCR, applied by TCRdb to the multiplex PCR reads, yields one record per CDR3 protein. The data hold around 1.1 million distinct CDR3 sequences, with about 35% observed a single time. The sample consisted of peripheral blood or thyroid tissue (not recorded which). Receptors were obtained from an adult man with Graves' hyperthyroidism.

This clonotype was seen many times. The chain links TRBV20-1 to TRBJ2-7, with 11 bases identical to TRBD1. Germline assignment: CDR1 DFQATT and CDR2 SNEGSKA (reference sequence). This CDR3 is built from 15 residues. V shed 2 bases and J 7 bases; nucleotides not matched to a gene: 10. CDR3 nucleotide sequence: TGCAGTGCTAGACCAACGGACAGGGGGCTACGGGAGCAGTACTTC. Encoded protein: CSARPTDRGLREQYF.

Worth noting for this clonotype: A read error may be the cause here, since a much bigger clone is one base away. The chain employs TRBV14 and TRBJ2-7; D not resolved. CDR1 and CDR2 (germline): SGHDN, FVKESK. This CDR3 comprises 14 residues. In nucleotides, the CDR3 is TGTGCCGGCAGCCAAGACCGGAGAAACTACGAGCAGTACTTC. Protein sequence: CAGSQDRRNYEQYF.

This clonotype was recorded at least ten times. The junction departs from germline at one end; a sequencing error may be responsible. This chain joins TRBV6-6 and TRBJ1-3; tentative D call: TRBD1 (5 bases). Germline V gene lookup returns CDR1 MNHNY and CDR2 SVGAGI (reference sequence). CDR3 length equals 13 residues. The CDR3 DNA sequence: TGTGCCACTAAATCAGGGTCTGAAAACACCATATATTTT. It is translated as CATKSGSENTIYF.

This clonotype was seen only a few times. The chain employs TRBV9 and TRBJ2-2; perhaps TRBD2 as D (5 bases). The CDR3 consists of 14 residues. V was cut by 3 bases and J by 4 bases, with 10 bases left in between. Germline CDR1 and CDR2: SGDLS and YYNGEE. CDR3 sequence reads: CASSAASFTGELFF. In nucleotides, the CDR3 is TGTGCCAGCAGCGCGGCTAGCTTCACCGGGGAGCTGTTTTTT.

The sample holds many counts of this clonotype. This sequence joins TRBV7-8 and TRBJ2-7; D remains ambiguous. Per germline, CDR1 SGHVS and CDR2 FQNEAQ. V shed 0 bases and J shed 0 bases, with 15 bases lying between them. The CDR3 sequence is 17 residues long. This CDR3 is CASSLAFLAVNSYEQYF. The DNA of the CDR3 is TGTGCCAGCAGCTTAGCTTTTCTTGCGGTTAACTCCTACGAGCAGTACTTC. Complete variable domain (other parts from reference TRBV7-8 and TRBJ2-7): GAGVSQSPRYKVAKRGQDVALRCDPISGHVSLFWYQQALGQGPEFLTYFQNEAQLDKSGLPSDRFFAERPEGSVSTLKIQRTQQEDSAVYLCASSLAFLAVNSYEQYFGPGTRLTVT.

This clonotype has more than one count but fewer than ten. This chain links TRBV6-2 or TRBV6-3 with TRBJ1-2, with unresolved D. Trimming cost V 0 bases and J 7 bases, with 12 bases left between them. CDR3 size: 14 residues. CDR1 and CDR2 (germline): MNHEY, SVGEGT. CDR3 region: CASSYSAPGGGYTF. CDR3 bases: TGTGCCAGCAGTTACTCGGCCCCGGGCGGTGGCTACACCTTC.

The chain couples TRBV19 to TRBJ1-5, with D perhaps TRBD1 (6 bases). Trimming removed 9 bases at V and 3 bases at J, with 15 bases between. This CDR3 is built from 14 residues. Germline V gives CDR1 LNHDA, CDR2 SQIVND (reference sequence). The DNA for the CDR3 is TGTGCCAGCAGTTTAAGACAGGTCAATCAGCCCCAGCATTTT. Its translation: CASSLRQVNQPQHF.

In its sample, this clonotype was seen many times. The chain employs TRBV5-1 and TRBJ1-1, with 12 bases that match TRBD1. The germline V gene has CDR1 SGHRS and CDR2 YFSETQ. Trimming removed 2 bases from V and 11 bases from J; junction bases left unmatched: 7. This CDR3 spans 14 amino acids. The CDR3 is CASSLSGQGAMAFF. CDR3 in DNA: TGCGCCAGCAGCTTATCGGGACAGGGGGCGATGGCTTTCTTT.

The chain couples TRBV6-2 or TRBV6-3 to TRBJ2-5; D gene uncertain. Between the trimmed V and J ends, which lost 9 bases and 5 bases, there was a span of 19 bases. The CDR3 is made up of 14 amino acids. CDR1 and CDR2 from the germline V gene are MNHEY and SVGEGT. The CDR3 coding sequence is TGTGCCAGTAAATCAGGTGATCAAGTGGAGACCCAGTACTTC. Its translation is CASKSGDQVETQYF.

This clonotype was detected ten times or more. This rearrangement joins TRBV7-2 to TRBJ1-3; D unresolved. The CDR3 is made up of 14 amino acids. V was cut by 5 bases and J by 6 bases, with 14 bases left in between. The V gene's germline CDR1 is SGHTA and CDR2 FQGNSA. The CDR3 reads CASSLSGGVNTIYF. The CDR3 DNA is TGTGCCAGCAGCCTGAGCGGAGGAGTAAACACCATATATTTT.

This chain links TRBV29-1 with TRBJ1-5, with 9 bases that match TRBD1. This CDR3 spans 13 amino acids. From germline, CDR1 is SQVTM and CDR2 ANQGSEA. The CDR3 DNA reads TGCAGGCGGGACAGGGAGGCCAATCAGCCCCAGCATTTT. Its translation: CRRDREANQPQHF. Based on the CDR3 plus reference TRBV29-1 and TRBJ1-5, the full variable domain is SAVISQKPSRDICQRGTSLTIQCQVDSQVTMMFWYRQQPGQSLTLIATANQGSEATYESGFVIDKFPISRPNLTFSTLTVSNMSPEDSSIYLCRRDREANQPQHFGDGTRLSIL.

The rearrangement links TRBV29-1 to TRBJ1-3; D might be TRBD1 (5 bases). This CDR3 comprises 13 residues. Germline V gene data show CDR1 as SQVTM and CDR2 as ANQGSEA. V shed 7 bases and J shed 0 bases, with 10 bases lying between them. The CDR3 bases are TGCAGCGCGACGGGGGACTCTGGAAACACCATATATTTT. Its protein product is CSATGDSGNTIYF.

This clonotype was seen a handful of times. The chain is built from TRBV9 and TRBJ2-2, with 8 bases fitting TRBD2. Germline assignment: CDR1 SGDLS and CDR2 YYNGEE. The CDR3 is 16 amino acids. V gave up 4 bases and J gave up 6 bases; unmatched junction bases: 11. Here the CDR3 DNA reads TGTGCCAGCAGCCCCCTTAGCGGGAATGTCGCCGGGGAGCTGTTTTTT. It codes for CASSPLSGNVAGELFF.

The table lists this clonotype with many counts. The V gene is TRBV29-1, the J gene TRBJ1-1; D is uncertain. The germline V gene has CDR1 SQVTM and CDR2 ANQGSEA. Trimming removed 2 bases from V and 5 bases from J, with 15 bases in between. This CDR3 region has 14 residues. The CDR3 region is CSVERAISRTEAFF. CDR3 DNA: TGCAGCGTTGAACGCGCAATTTCCCGTACTGAAGCTTTCTTT.

This chain connects TRBV19 to TRBJ1-6, with D uncertain. The germline CDR1 and CDR2 sequences are LNHDA and SQIVND (reference sequence). V shed 0 bases and J shed 5 bases, with 11 bases lying between them. The CDR3 is 16 amino acids. CDR3 sequence: CASSIDLMGNNSPLHF. CDR3 in DNA: TGTGCCAGTAGTATAGATCTAATGGGGAATAATTCACCCCTCCACTTT.